Described below is a single TCR beta chain sequence and its context. Antigen specificity is unknown. The source of the sample is a study of PD-1 blockade in classical Hodgkin lymphoma. V was cut by 6 bases and J by 0 bases, with 9 bases left in between. Germline V gene lookup returns CDR1 SNHLY and CDR2 FYNNEI. This CDR3 region has 15 residues. Study outcomes and limitations: The diversity seen at baseline in complete responders resembled that of newly diagnosed patients. Patients who began taking nivolumab under 1 year after ASCT were left out.

Here immunoSEQ multiplex PCR was the method, and the copy in TCRdb shows in-frame clones only, minus some. In the table there are nearly 25,000 clones, less than 75% of which are singletons. The sample's time point: cycle 4 day 1 (C4D1), after 5 to 7 weeks of nivolumab. All patients experienced relapse after autologous stem cell transplantation, and brentuximab vedotin exposure was variable. The TCR comes from a human donor with classical Hodgkin lymphoma. The sample here was peripheral blood mononuclear cells (PBMCs), taken before the fourth cycle of nivolumab. The rearrangement joins TRBV2 to TRBJ2-6, with D perhaps matching TRBD2 (6 bases). The CDR3 spells CASRAGNSGANVLTF. DNA for the CDR3: TGTGCCAGCAGGGCGGGAAACTCTGGGGCCAACGTCCTGACTTTC.